This T cell receptor (beta chain) stems from a study of shared clonotypes between healthy human individuals. Only in-frame clones appear in the TCRdb table, and some are missing; sequencing was by immunoSEQ multiplex PCR. This table holds over a million clones, approximately 76% found once. Germline CDR1 and CDR2: SGHRS and YFSETQ. The V and J ends lost 0 bases and 8 bases respectively, with 6 bases between them. This CDR3 contains 12 residues. With regard to this clone: A much bigger clone sits one base away, suggesting this may be a read error.

The sequenced sample was memory CD4+ T cells sorted from blood. Subset given: CD45RA-negative fraction. This receptor was identified in a man aged 18 to 30 in good health. This sequence joins TRBV5-1 and TRBJ2-1, with D unresolved. The CDR3 sequence: CASSLDRHEQFF. The CDR3 DNA reads as TGCGCCAGCAGCTTGGATCGGCATGAGCAGTTCTTC. Filled out from reference TRBV5-1 and TRBJ2-1, the complete variable domain reads KAGVTQTPRYLIKTRGQQVTLSCSPISGHRSVSWYQQTPGQGLQFLFEYFSETQRNKGNFPGRFSGRQFSNSRSEMNVSTLELGDSALYLCASSLDRHEQFFGPGTRLTVL.